These T cell receptor beta chains were read from a single sample in a study of blood T cell repertoires in COVID-19. Measured with immunoSEQ multiplex PCR; TCRdb has only the in-frame clones, and not every one. The sample holds 150,000 to 200,000 clones; over 70% are singletons and the top ten take 15% to 20%. The specimen was peripheral blood. The receptors shown here come from a man aged 55 to 70 with active or convalescent COVID-19. Each CDR3 is given with its conserved first and last residue. The order of the fields is J gene, D gene, V gene, clone size, CDR3 protein, CDR3 DNA. A D gene is named only where the DNA matches it firmly. Clone size is not always given. Where it is, it says once, few, many or a class for expanded clones.

J gene: TRBJ2-3
D gene: TRBD2
V gene: TRBV13
clone size: .
CDR3 protein: CASNRGGTDTQYF
CDR3 DNA: TGTGCCAGCAATCGGGGGGGCACAGATACGCAGTATTTT

J gene: TRBJ1-4
D gene: .
V gene: TRBV5-1
clone size: once
CDR3 protein: CASSAHELRVEKLFF
CDR3 DNA: TGCGCCAGCAGCGCTCACGAACTTCGTGTCGAAAAACTGTTTTTT

J gene: TRBJ2-1
D gene: .
V gene: TRBV7-6
clone size: .
CDR3 protein: CASSLTRTGEQFF
CDR3 DNA: TGTGCCAGCAGCTTAACTAGAACGGGTGAGCAGTTCTTC

J gene: TRBJ2-7
D gene: TRBD2
V gene: TRBV27
clone size: .
CDR3 protein: CASTSLAGPSSYEQYF
CDR3 DNA: TGTGCCAGCACGAGTCTAGCGGGACCATCCTCCTACGAGCAGTACTTC

J gene: TRBJ1-2
D gene: .
V gene: TRBV29-1
clone size: .
CDR3 protein: CSVETGFNYGYTF
CDR3 DNA: TGCAGCGTTGAGACAGGTTTTAACTATGGCTACACCTTC

J gene: TRBJ1-3
D gene: .
V gene: TRBV5-1
clone size: once
CDR3 protein: CASSPGRPRNTIYF
CDR3 DNA: TGCGCCAGCAGCCCCGGGAGGCCGAGGAACACCATATATTTT

J gene: TRBJ1-1
D gene: .
V gene: TRBV10-3
clone size: once
CDR3 protein: CAIRGGLGTEAFF
CDR3 DNA: TGTGCCATCCGGGGGGGCTTGGGGACTGAAGCTTTCTTT

J gene: TRBJ1-2
D gene: .
V gene: TRBV7-2
clone size: .
CDR3 protein: CASSLDPGGNYGYTF
CDR3 DNA: TGTGCCAGCAGCTTAGACCCGGGCGGGAACTATGGCTACACCTTC

J gene: TRBJ2-6
D gene: .
V gene: TRBV10-3
clone size: .
CDR3 protein: CAISMQGSGANVLTF
CDR3 DNA: TGTGCCATCAGTATGCAGGGCTCTGGGGCCAACGTCCTGACTTTC

J gene: TRBJ1-2
D gene: .
V gene: TRBV6-5
clone size: .
CDR3 protein: CASSRSETYGYTF
CDR3 DNA: TGTGCCAGCAGCCGGTCGGAGACCTATGGCTACACCTTC

J gene: TRBJ2-2
D gene: TRBD1
V gene: TRBV11-2
clone size: .
CDR3 protein: CASSSIQGVGELFF
CDR3 DNA: TGTGCCAGCAGCTCTATACAGGGGGTAGGGGAGCTGTTTTTT

J gene: TRBJ2-1
D gene: TRBD2
V gene: TRBV6-2/TRBV6-3
clone size: .
CDR3 protein: CASSSRLLAGGRNEQFF
CDR3 DNA: TGTGCCAGCAGCAGTCGGCTTTTAGCGGGAGGGAGGAATGAGCAGTTCTTC

J gene: TRBJ2-1
D gene: TRBD2
V gene: TRBV7-6
clone size: .
CDR3 protein: CASSQPGLAGVEQFF
CDR3 DNA: TGTGCCAGCAGCCAACCGGGACTAGCGGGAGTGGAGCAGTTCTTC

J gene: TRBJ2-7
D gene: TRBD2
V gene: TRBV19
clone size: .
CDR3 protein: CASSIGAGTSFGEQYF
CDR3 DNA: TGTGCCAGTAGTATAGGCGCCGGGACTAGTTTTGGCGAGCAGTACTTC

J gene: TRBJ1-2
D gene: TRBD1
V gene: TRBV28
clone size: .
CDR3 protein: CASSLYGTGGSEDTF
CDR3 DNA: TGTGCCAGCAGTTTATATGGGACAGGGGGAAGTGAGGACACCTTC

J gene: TRBJ2-7
D gene: TRBD1
V gene: TRBV2
clone size: .
CDR3 protein: CASSEVQGAYEQYF
CDR3 DNA: TGTGCCAGCAGTGAAGTACAGGGGGCCTACGAGCAGTACTTC

J gene: TRBJ1-5
D gene: .
V gene: TRBV19
clone size: .
CDR3 protein: CASTLHGGTSNQPQHF
CDR3 DNA: TGTGCCAGTACCCTGCACGGAGGGACTAGCAATCAGCCCCAGCATTTT

J gene: TRBJ2-5
D gene: TRBD1
V gene: TRBV14
clone size: .
CDR3 protein: CASSHGTAGQETQYF
CDR3 DNA: TGTGCCAGCAGCCACGGGACAGCAGGACAAGAGACCCAGTACTTC

J gene: TRBJ1-2
D gene: TRBD1
V gene: TRBV30
clone size: .
CDR3 protein: CASPGQGEAGYTF
CDR3 DNA: TGTGCCTCCCCGGGACAGGGGGAGGCTGGCTACACCTTC

J gene: TRBJ2-5
D gene: .
V gene: TRBV14
clone size: .
CDR3 protein: CASSQDYGVQETQYF
CDR3 DNA: TGTGCCAGCAGCCAAGATTACGGGGTACAAGAGACCCAGTACTTC

J gene: TRBJ1-5
D gene: .
V gene: TRBV7-2
clone size: few
CDR3 protein: CASSFYNQPQHF
CDR3 DNA: TGTGCCAGCAGCTTCTACAATCAGCCCCAGCATTTT

J gene: TRBJ1-5
D gene: TRBD1
V gene: TRBV6-6
clone size: .
CDR3 protein: CASSYPTGGGNQPQHF
CDR3 DNA: TGTGCCAGCAGTTACCCGACAGGGGGAGGCAATCAGCCCCAGCATTTT

J gene: TRBJ2-5
D gene: TRBD2
V gene: TRBV28
clone size: few
CDR3 protein: CAIFGSGRRQETQYF
CDR3 DNA: TGTGCCATCTTTGGGAGCGGGAGGAGACAAGAGACCCAGTACTTC

J gene: TRBJ1-4
D gene: .
V gene: TRBV2
clone size: .
CDR3 protein: CASSSRQMAGQLFF
CDR3 DNA: TGTGCCAGCAGTTCTCGGCAAATGGCAGGGCAACTGTTTTTT

J gene: TRBJ1-4
D gene: .
V gene: TRBV6-5
clone size: .
CDR3 protein: CASSRERGEKLFF
CDR3 DNA: TGTGCCAGCAGTCGAGAAAGGGGGGAAAAACTGTTTTTT

J gene: TRBJ1-4
D gene: .
V gene: TRBV29-1
clone size: once
CDR3 protein: CSVGGPREKLFF
CDR3 DNA: TGCAGCGTTGGGGGGCCGAGGGAAAAACTGTTTTTT

J gene: TRBJ2-1
D gene: .
V gene: TRBV28
clone size: .
CDR3 protein: CASSPLGPTYNEQFF
CDR3 DNA: TGTGCCAGCAGCCCTTTGGGCCCTACCTACAATGAGCAGTTCTTC

J gene: TRBJ1-1
D gene: .
V gene: TRBV7-3
clone size: few
CDR3 protein: CASSSRAGDNTEAFF
CDR3 DNA: TGTGCCAGCAGCTCAAGGGCAGGGGATAACACTGAAGCTTTCTTT

J gene: TRBJ2-2
D gene: .
V gene: TRBV9
clone size: .
CDR3 protein: CASSVGATREAGELFF
CDR3 DNA: TGTGCCAGCAGCGTAGGAGCGACTAGGGAGGCCGGGGAGCTGTTTTTT

J gene: TRBJ1-2
D gene: .
V gene: TRBV28
clone size: .
CDR3 protein: CASDGESSPYGYTF
CDR3 DNA: TGTGCCAGCGATGGGGAGTCTTCTCCTTATGGCTACACCTTC

J gene: TRBJ2-7
D gene: TRBD1
V gene: TRBV28
clone size: .
CDR3 protein: CASVRDSEQYF
CDR3 DNA: TGTGCCAGCGTTAGGGACAGCGAGCAGTACTTC

J gene: TRBJ2-7
D gene: TRBD1
V gene: TRBV5-4
clone size: .
CDR3 protein: CASSTGTGGSSYEQYF
CDR3 DNA: TGTGCCAGCAGCACCGGGACAGGGGGCTCCAGTTACGAGCAGTACTTC

J gene: TRBJ2-7
D gene: .
V gene: TRBV3-1/TRBV3-2
clone size: .
CDR3 protein: CASSQGILAGYEQYF
CDR3 DNA: TGTGCCAGCAGCCAAGGAATTTTAGCCGGGTACGAGCAGTACTTC

J gene: TRBJ2-7
D gene: TRBD2
V gene: TRBV29-1
clone size: .
CDR3 protein: CSVETGTSGSHEQYF
CDR3 DNA: TGCAGCGTTGAGACCGGGACTAGCGGGAGCCACGAGCAGTACTTC

J gene: TRBJ2-3
D gene: .
V gene: TRBV29-1
clone size: .
CDR3 protein: CSVVGAGRTDTQYF
CDR3 DNA: TGCAGCGTTGTCGGGGCGGGACGCACAGATACGCAGTATTTT

J gene: TRBJ2-7
D gene: .
V gene: TRBV6-2/TRBV6-3
clone size: .
CDR3 protein: CASSYGTGTLLRFYEQYF
CDR3 DNA: TGTGCCAGCAGTTACGGAACCGGGACACTCCTTAGGTTCTACGAGCAGTACTTC

J gene: TRBJ2-2
D gene: TRBD1
V gene: TRBV6-2/TRBV6-3
clone size: .
CDR3 protein: CASRPSRGQLNTGELFF
CDR3 DNA: TGTGCCAGCAGACCTTCCCGGGGACAGCTGAACACCGGGGAGCTGTTTTTT

J gene: TRBJ1-3
D gene: .
V gene: TRBV18
clone size: .
CDR3 protein: CASSRGISGNTIYF
CDR3 DNA: TGTGCCAGCTCACGAGGGATCTCTGGAAACACCATATATTTT

J gene: TRBJ1-6
D gene: .
V gene: TRBV24-1
clone size: once
CDR3 protein: CATSDLLGKGGTPLHF
CDR3 DNA: TGTGCCACCAGTGATTTGCTAGGGAAAGGAGGCACACCCCTCCACTTT

J gene: TRBJ2-4
D gene: .
V gene: TRBV30
clone size: few
CDR3 protein: CAWSPLGEPRDIQYF
CDR3 DNA: TGTGCCTGGAGTCCTTTGGGTGAACCTAGAGACATTCAGTACTTC

J gene: TRBJ2-7
D gene: TRBD2
V gene: TRBV19
clone size: .
CDR3 protein: CASRRAGGSSYEQYF
CDR3 DNA: TGTGCCAGTAGAAGGGCGGGAGGCAGCTCCTACGAGCAGTACTTC

J gene: TRBJ1-4
D gene: TRBD1
V gene: TRBV4-1
clone size: .
CDR3 protein: CASSQFPGQGATNEKLFF
CDR3 DNA: TGCGCCAGCAGCCAATTCCCGGGACAGGGGGCAACTAATGAAAAACTGTTTTTT

J gene: TRBJ2-1
D gene: .
V gene: TRBV5-1
clone size: .
CDR3 protein: CASSLGRHNEQFF
CDR3 DNA: TGCGCCAGCAGCTTGGGGAGACACAATGAGCAGTTCTTC

J gene: TRBJ2-7
D gene: .
V gene: TRBV2
clone size: .
CDR3 protein: CASSEVGRQVF
CDR3 DNA: TGTGCCAGCAGTGAAGTGGGCCGACAGGTTTTT

J gene: TRBJ2-1
D gene: TRBD2
V gene: TRBV7-9
clone size: .
CDR3 protein: CASSLMGGSRNEQFF
CDR3 DNA: TGTGCCAGCAGCTTAATGGGCGGGAGTCGCAATGAGCAGTTCTTC

J gene: TRBJ2-7
D gene: .
V gene: TRBV6-5
clone size: .
CDR3 protein: CASSYGRAYEQYF
CDR3 DNA: TGTGCCAGCAGTTACGGCAGGGCATACGAGCAGTACTTC

J gene: TRBJ2-1
D gene: TRBD2
V gene: TRBV6-2/TRBV6-3
clone size: few
CDR3 protein: CASSRLAGSHEQFF
CDR3 DNA: TGTGCCAGCAGTAGACTAGCGGGTTCACATGAGCAGTTCTTC

J gene: TRBJ1-3
D gene: .
V gene: TRBV9
clone size: few
CDR3 protein: CASSVEPGGSGNTIYF
CDR3 DNA: TGTGCCAGCAGCGTAGAACCCGGAGGGTCTGGAAACACCATATATTTT

J gene: TRBJ2-1
D gene: TRBD2
V gene: TRBV28
clone size: .
CDR3 protein: CASTPSTGTVAGGSSYNEQFF
CDR3 DNA: TGTGCCAGCACCCCCAGTACGGGAACTGTAGCGGGAGGATCATCCTACAATGAGCAGTTCTTC

J gene: TRBJ1-1
D gene: .
V gene: TRBV28
clone size: .
CDR3 protein: CASTRTVRPTEAFF
CDR3 DNA: TGTGCCAGCACTAGGACAGTTCGGCCCACTGAAGCTTTCTTT

J gene: TRBJ2-1
D gene: .
V gene: TRBV7-9
clone size: .
CDR3 protein: CASSLGLALYEQFF
CDR3 DNA: TGTGCCAGCAGCTTAGGGCTAGCGTTATATGAGCAGTTCTTC

J gene: TRBJ1-1
D gene: .
V gene: TRBV5-5
clone size: many
CDR3 protein: CASSFLDRANTEAFF
CDR3 DNA: TGTGCCAGCAGCTTTTTGGACAGAGCGAACACTGAAGCTTTCTTT